This entry concerns a single TCR beta chain. Its cognate antigen is unknown. The data were obtained in a study of post-analysis software for immune sequencing data. Regarding the study as a whole: Compared against controls, patients with multiple sclerosis displayed significantly lower normalized Chao1 diversity. Four or five TRBV segments were more frequent in patients than controls; TRBV5-6, TRBV5-1 and TRBV20-1 belonged to this group.

Trimming pared 8 bases from V and 2 bases from J, leaving 18 bases between. The CDR3 is 17 residues long. Per germline, CDR1 KGHDR and CDR2 SFDVKD. Unique molecular identifiers featured in each of the TCR beta cDNA libraries. The authors obtained roughly 0.5 million cDNA molecules from roughly 1.1 to 9.2 million T cells. TCRdb processed the PCR reads anew with MiXCR; each CDR3 protein has one entry. The sample shows more than 350,000 distinct CDR3 sequences, roughly 40% of them seen only once. The source is a girl between 2 and 10 years old with multiple sclerosis. Specimen: blood. The chain combines TRBV24-1 with TRBJ2-6; D may correspond to TRBD1 or TRBD2 (5 bases each). The CDR3 DNA sequence: TGTGCCACCAATGAGGGGCGTCTTGTACCTGGGGCCAACGTCCTGACTTTC. Its translation is CATNEGRLVPGANVLTF.